This TCR beta chain was identified in a study of T cells in Graves' hyperthyroidism and ophthalmopathy (dated by TCRdb to the late 2010s). The study in broad terms: TCR V-J signatures able to tell the groups apart were searched for in a discovery cohort of 95 to 100 patients, of whom over 40 had Graves' ophthalmopathy and 57 had stable Graves' hyperthyroidism. The paper describes TCR Vbeta CDR3 sequencing of some 130 peripheral blood samples, made up of 43 ophthalmopathy patients, 70 to 75 hyperthyroidism patients and some 17 progressor patients. In six Graves' hyperthyroidism patients, the study also compared T-cell repertoires from thyroid tissue with T-cell repertoires from blood. For training and testing, the 80 to 100 patients in the discovery cohort were randomly divided in a 7:3 ratio. Once sampling was done, hyperthyroidism patients were given methimazole at a starting dose of 30 mg daily, whereas ophthalmopathy patients were given high-dose intravenous methylprednisolone. An independent validation cohort of under 20 hyperthyroidism patients and 15 or so patients who later progressed to ophthalmopathy tested prospective prediction of ophthalmopathy. Overall study outcomes, separate from this receptor: During validation, the model predicted progression to ophthalmopathy a median of around 6 months ahead of onset, with around 71% sensitivity and less than 85% specificity. Ophthalmopathy was separated from stable hyperthyroidism by a 13 V-J signature model, with about 88% sensitivity and about 81% specificity obtained in cross-validation and 80%/75% obtained in testing. Sample size was not statistically predetermined, and blinding of investigators to group allocation was not performed. Most expanded thyroid clonotypes (frequency above 0.001) were also detected in blood, suggesting blood repertoires may reflect thyroid immune responses.

V is trimmed back by 2 bases and J by 5 bases, and the junction contains 9 bases that no gene match accounts for. For CDR1 and CDR2, the germline V gene lists SGHRS and YFSETQ. Measured from the cysteine to the phenylalanine, the CDR3 is 15 residues long. The entry retains the CDR3 DNA only, 45 bases that are in frame from base 1. Any patient with an uncontrolled infection, another autoimmune disease, pregnancy or lactation was excluded. Clinical symptoms, serum thyroxine and TRAb, thyroid ultrasound, and orbital computed tomography formed the basis for the diagnoses. Trizol reagent was used to extract total RNA, and RNA quality was then checked on an Agilent 2100 Bioanalyzer. This clonotype was seen at least ten times. This receptor's antigen is unknown. Base qualities are not recorded, but no much larger clone differs from it by a single base. Amplification of TCR beta CDR3 regions was carried out from RNA transcripts. The TCR CDR3 was subjected to a first round of RT-PCR using the HTBI primer set and the Qiagen OneStep RT-PCR kit. Libraries were constructed in a second round of multiplex PCR, after which size selection and purification were carried out. Sequencing of the libraries was done on an Illumina HiSeq2000 using paired-end 100 bp reads. Per the original workflow: Raw data were processed with SOAPnuke, discarding reads with adapters, uncalled bases, mean Phred below 15, or no exact constant-primer or identifier match. High-quality paired reads were merged with COPE v1.2.5, and unique nucleotide sequences were defined as clonotypes. MiTCR v1.1 was used to align the clonotypes against IMGT TRBV, TRBD and TRBJ reference segments. Analysis was restricted to V-J combinations with a frequency above 0.0001, which covered about 99% of repertoires. The TCS score was defined as the ratio of F50 (clonal expansion) to E x V (chaos), calculated using BLOSUM62-based TCRdist between CDR3 peptides within each V-J. Welch's t-statistics and random forest reduced fewer than 550 V-J features to roughly 13, which were used in a naive Bayes classifier (R e1071). The Morisita-Horn index was used to measure how similar the thyroid and blood repertoires were. TCRdb applied fastp at Q25 and MiXCR to the public reads, then kept only in-frame beta chains. Duplicate CDR3 protein sequences are folded into a single record with the most common DNA and genes. TCRdb assigned the V and J calls; the authors' analysis was not used. The sample table shows 500,000 to 600,000 distinct CDR3 sequences, and 35% to 55% are seen once. Roughly 19% of the sample is taken by the ten largest.

This sequence uses TRBV5-1 and TRBJ2-5, with 7 middle bases fitting TRBD2. The TCR comes from an adult woman with Graves' disease, either hyperthyroidism or ophthalmopathy (not recorded which). Material: peripheral blood or thyroid tissue (not recorded which). The DNA sequence is given as TGCGCCAGCAGCTTAAATGGCGGGAGATCGGAGACCCAGTACTTC. Its translation is CASSLNGGRSETQYF.